The subject of this entry is one T cell receptor beta chain. The table lists this clonotype with many counts. No cognate antigen has been identified for it. No clone much larger than this one lies a single base away; base qualities are absent. This sample was included in a study of T cell repertoires in cytomegalovirus infection (dated by TCRdb to the late 2010s). For context, the study as a whole: Peptide stimulations targeted recently identified HLA-C-restricted CMV epitopes, whose presentation resists viral immunomodulation, together with well-studied HLA-B-restricted epitopes. Donor HLA type was relevant to the analysis, as public TCR beta signatures indicated carriage of CMV infection together with the matching HLA type. General study outcomes and caveats: The ex vivo response was dominated by HLA-C-restricted CMV-specific TCR beta clonotypes, which also provided the single most frequent clonotype in two of eight donors. Carriers of CMV infection plus the relevant HLA type were discriminated by the cumulative frequency of public TCR beta family members in the study cohort and in an independent roughly 400-donor cohort.

The sequencing machine was an Illumina HiSeq 1500. TCRdb ran its own pipeline on the public reads, namely fastp trimming at Q25 and MiXCR clone calling, and kept in-frame beta chains. When rows share a CDR3 protein, they turn into one entry using the most common DNA and genes. This sample has 700,000 to 850,000 distinct CDR3 sequences in its table, and 30% to 35% of those were observed once. The biggest ten clones account for around 12% of the sample. Measured from the cysteine to the phenylalanine, the CDR3 is 18 residues long. CDR3 DNA is the only sequence kept; it has 54 bases, read in frame from the first base. V trim: 6 bases; J trim: 4 bases; unmatched bases: 15. The CDR1 and CDR2 encoded by the germline V gene are SGHTA and FQGNSA. Sample treatment or condition, as interpreted from the label and publication: in vitro stimulation with specific CMV peptide epitopes to enrich CMV-specific T cells.

The source material was cultured CD8+ T cells from PBMCs, sampled from culture after CMV antigen stimulation. This receptor was identified in a human donor in good health (CMV status not recorded). Some clones in this sample may be carry-over from other donors' samples. The sequence links TRBV7-2 to TRBJ2-2; 9 junctional bases match TRBD1. The CDR3 protein sequence reads: CASSPLGRGQGSTGELFF. The base sequence is TGTGCCAGCAGTCCTTTAGGTCGCGGACAGGGGTCCACCGGGGAGCTGTTTTTT. With all but the CDR3 taken from the reference TRBV7-2 and TRBJ2-2 genes, the full variable domain is: GAGVSQSPSNKVTEKGKDVELRCDPISGHTALYWYRQSLGQGLEFLIYFQGNSAPDKSGLPSDRFSAERTGGSVSTLTIQRTQQEDSAVYLCASSPLGRGQGSTGELFFGEGSRLTVL.